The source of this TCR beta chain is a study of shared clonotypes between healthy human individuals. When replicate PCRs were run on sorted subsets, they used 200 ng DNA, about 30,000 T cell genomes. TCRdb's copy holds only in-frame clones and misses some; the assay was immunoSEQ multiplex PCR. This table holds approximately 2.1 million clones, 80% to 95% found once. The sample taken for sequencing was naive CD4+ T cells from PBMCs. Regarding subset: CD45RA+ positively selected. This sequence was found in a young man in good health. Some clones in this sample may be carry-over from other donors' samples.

The CDR3 sequence is CASSEGITFGEQYF. The CDR3 nucleotides are TGTGCCAGCAGTGAGGGGATTACCTTCGGCGAGCAGTACTTC. The chain combines TRBV2 with TRBJ2-7, with unresolved D. The germline CDR1 and CDR2 sequences are SNHLY and FYNNEI. The CDR3 sequence is 14 residues long. V lost 3 bases and J 6 bases, leaving 15 bases between the germline ends. The full variable domain, in which reference TRBV2 and TRBJ2-7 provide the parts outside the CDR3, is EPEVTQTPSHQVTQMGQEVILRCVPISNHLYFYWYRQILGQKVEFLVSFYNNEISEKSEIFDDQFSVERPDGSNFTLKIRSTKLEDSAMYFCASSEGITFGEQYFGPGTRLTVT.